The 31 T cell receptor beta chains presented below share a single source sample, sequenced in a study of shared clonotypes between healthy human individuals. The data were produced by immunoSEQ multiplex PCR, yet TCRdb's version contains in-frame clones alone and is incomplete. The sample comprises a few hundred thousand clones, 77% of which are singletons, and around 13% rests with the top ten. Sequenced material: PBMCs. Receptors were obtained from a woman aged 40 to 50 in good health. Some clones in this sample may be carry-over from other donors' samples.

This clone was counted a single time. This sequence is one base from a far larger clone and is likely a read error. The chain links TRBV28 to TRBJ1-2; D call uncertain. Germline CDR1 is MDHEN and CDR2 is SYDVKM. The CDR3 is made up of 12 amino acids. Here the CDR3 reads CASSLRLYGYAF. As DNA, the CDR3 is TGTGCCAGCAGTTTAAGGCTCTATGGCTACGCCTTC.

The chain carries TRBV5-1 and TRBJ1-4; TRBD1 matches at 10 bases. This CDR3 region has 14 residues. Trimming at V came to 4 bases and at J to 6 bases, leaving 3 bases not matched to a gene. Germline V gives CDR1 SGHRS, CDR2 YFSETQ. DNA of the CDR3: TGCGCCAGCAGCGTAGGGACAGGGGATGAAAAACTGTTTTTT. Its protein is CASSVGTGDEKLFF.

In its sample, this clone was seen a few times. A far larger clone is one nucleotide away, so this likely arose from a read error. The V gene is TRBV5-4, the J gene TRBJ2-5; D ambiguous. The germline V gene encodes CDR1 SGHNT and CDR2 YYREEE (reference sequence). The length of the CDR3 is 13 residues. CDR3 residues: CASSLSSIHEQHF. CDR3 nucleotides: TGTGCCAGCAGCCTCTCCTCCATCCACGAGCAGCACTTC.

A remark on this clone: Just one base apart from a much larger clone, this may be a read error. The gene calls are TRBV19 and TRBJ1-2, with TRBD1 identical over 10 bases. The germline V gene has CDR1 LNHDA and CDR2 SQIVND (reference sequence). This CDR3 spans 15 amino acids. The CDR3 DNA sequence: TGTGCCAGTAGTCTCAGGACAGGGGGTGACTATGGCTACATCTTC. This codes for CASSLRTGGDYGYIF.

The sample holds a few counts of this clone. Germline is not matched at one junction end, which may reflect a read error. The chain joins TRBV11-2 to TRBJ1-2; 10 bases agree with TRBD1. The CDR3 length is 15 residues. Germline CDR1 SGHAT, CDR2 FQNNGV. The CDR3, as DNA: TGTGCCAGCAGCTGGGGGACAGGGGCTAACCATGGCTACACCTTC. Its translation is CASSWGTGANHGYTF.

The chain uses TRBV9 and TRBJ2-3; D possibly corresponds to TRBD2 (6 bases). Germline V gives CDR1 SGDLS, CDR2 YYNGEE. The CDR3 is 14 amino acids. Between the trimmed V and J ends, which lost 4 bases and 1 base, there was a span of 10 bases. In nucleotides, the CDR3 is TGTGCCAGCAGCCACGGGAGCCGCACAGATACGCAGTATTTT. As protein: CASSHGSRTDTQYF.

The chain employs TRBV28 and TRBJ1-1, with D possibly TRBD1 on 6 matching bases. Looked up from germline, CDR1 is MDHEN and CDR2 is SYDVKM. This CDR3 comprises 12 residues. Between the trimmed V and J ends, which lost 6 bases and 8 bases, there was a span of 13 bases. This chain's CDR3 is CASRQGRSEAFF. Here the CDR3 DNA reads TGTGCCAGCAGACAGGGCCGCTCGGAAGCTTTCTTT.

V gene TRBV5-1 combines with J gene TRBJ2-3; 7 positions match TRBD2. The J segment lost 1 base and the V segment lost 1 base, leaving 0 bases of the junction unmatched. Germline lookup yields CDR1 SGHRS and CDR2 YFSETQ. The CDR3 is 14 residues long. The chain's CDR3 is CASSLTSGTDTQYF. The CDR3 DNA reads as TGCGCCAGCAGCTTGACTAGCGGCACAGATACGCAGTATTTT.

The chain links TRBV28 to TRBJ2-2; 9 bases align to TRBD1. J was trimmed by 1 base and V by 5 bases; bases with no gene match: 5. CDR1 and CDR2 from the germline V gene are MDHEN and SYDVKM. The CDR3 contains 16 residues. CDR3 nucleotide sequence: TGTGCCAGCAGTAGCACAGGGGGCCGGAACACCGGGGAGCTGTTTTTT. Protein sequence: CASSSTGGRNTGELFF.

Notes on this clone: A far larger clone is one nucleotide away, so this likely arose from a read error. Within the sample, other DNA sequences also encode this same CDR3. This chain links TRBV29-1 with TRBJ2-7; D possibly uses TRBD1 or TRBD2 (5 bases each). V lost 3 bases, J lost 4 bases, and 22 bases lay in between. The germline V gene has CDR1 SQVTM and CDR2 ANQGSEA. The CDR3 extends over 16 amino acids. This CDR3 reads CSVDLSIPGRTYEQYF. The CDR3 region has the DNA TGCAGCGTTGACTTATCAATTCCGGGACGAACTTACGAGCAGTACTTC.

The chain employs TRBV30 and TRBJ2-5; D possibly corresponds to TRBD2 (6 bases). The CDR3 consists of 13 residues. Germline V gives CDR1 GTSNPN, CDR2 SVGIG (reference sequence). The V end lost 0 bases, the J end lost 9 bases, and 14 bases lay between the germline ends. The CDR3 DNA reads TGTGCCTGGAGTGTAGGAGGTTGGGAGGCCCAGTACTTC. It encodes CAWSVGGWEAQYF.

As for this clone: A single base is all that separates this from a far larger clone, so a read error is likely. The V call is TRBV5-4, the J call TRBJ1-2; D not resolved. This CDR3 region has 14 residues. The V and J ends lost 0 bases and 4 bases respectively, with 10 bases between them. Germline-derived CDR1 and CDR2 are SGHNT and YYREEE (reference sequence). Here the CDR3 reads CASSLDRSSYGYTF. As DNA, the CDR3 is TGTGCCAGCAGCTTGGATCGGAGTAGCTATGGCTACACCTTC.

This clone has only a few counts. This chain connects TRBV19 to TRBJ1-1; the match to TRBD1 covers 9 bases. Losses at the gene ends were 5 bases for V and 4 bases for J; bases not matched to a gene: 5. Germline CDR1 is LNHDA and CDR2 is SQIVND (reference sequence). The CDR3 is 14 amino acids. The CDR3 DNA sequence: TGTGCCAGTAGTTTAACAGGGGGCATCACTGAAGCTTTCTTT. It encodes CASSLTGGITEAFF. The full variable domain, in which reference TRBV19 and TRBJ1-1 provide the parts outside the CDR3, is DGGITQSPKYLFRKEGQNVTLSCEQNLNHDAMYWYRQDPGQGLRLIYYSQIVNDFQKGDIAEGYSVSREKKESFPLTVTSAQKNPTAFYLCASSLTGGITEAFFGQGTRLTVV.

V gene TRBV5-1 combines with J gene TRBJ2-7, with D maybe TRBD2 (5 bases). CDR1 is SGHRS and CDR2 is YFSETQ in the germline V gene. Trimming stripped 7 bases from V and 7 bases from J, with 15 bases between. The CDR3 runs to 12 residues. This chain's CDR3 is CASAEPSGEQYF. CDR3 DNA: TGCGCCAGCGCCGAACCATCGGGGGAGCAGTACTTC.

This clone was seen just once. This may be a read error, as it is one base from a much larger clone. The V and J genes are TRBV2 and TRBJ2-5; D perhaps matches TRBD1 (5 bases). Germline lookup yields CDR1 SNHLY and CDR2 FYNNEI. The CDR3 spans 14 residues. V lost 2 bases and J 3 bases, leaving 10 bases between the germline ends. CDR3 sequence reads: CASSELRVEETQYF. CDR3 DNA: TGTGCCAGCAGTGAACTCAGGGTGGAAGAGACCCAGTACTTC.

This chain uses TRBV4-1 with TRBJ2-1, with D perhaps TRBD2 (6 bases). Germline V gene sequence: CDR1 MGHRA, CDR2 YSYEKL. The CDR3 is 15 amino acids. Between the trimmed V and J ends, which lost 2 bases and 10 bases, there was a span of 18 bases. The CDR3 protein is CASSQQRERVGEQFF. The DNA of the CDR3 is TGCGCCAGCAGCCAACAACGGGAGCGGGTGGGGGAGCAGTTCTTC.

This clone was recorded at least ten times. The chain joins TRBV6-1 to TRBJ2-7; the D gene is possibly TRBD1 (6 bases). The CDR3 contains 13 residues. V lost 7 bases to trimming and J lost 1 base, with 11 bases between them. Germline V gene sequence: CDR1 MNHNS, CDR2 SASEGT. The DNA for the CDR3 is TGTGCCAGCACCAAGGGGGAATCCTACGAGCAGTACTTC. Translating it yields CASTKGESYEQYF.

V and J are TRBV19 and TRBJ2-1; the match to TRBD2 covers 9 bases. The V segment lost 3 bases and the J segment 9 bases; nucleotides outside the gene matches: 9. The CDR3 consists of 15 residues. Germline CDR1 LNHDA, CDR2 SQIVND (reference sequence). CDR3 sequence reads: CASSMAGGGEFEQFF. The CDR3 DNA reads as TGTGCCAGTAGTATGGCGGGAGGGGGAGAATTTGAGCAGTTCTTC.

DNA for the CDR3: TGTGCCAGCAGCGTAGGACTAGCGGGGCGAAATGAGCAGTTCTTC. This sequence encodes CASSVGLAGRNEQFF. The J gene is TRBJ2-1, the V gene TRBV9; 11 positions match TRBD2. The CDR3 sequence is 15 residues long. Germline values: CDR1 SGDLS, CDR2 YYNGEE. The trim removed 0 bases at V and 7 bases at J, leaving 3 bases unmatched. The full variable domain, in which reference TRBV9 and TRBJ2-1 provide the parts outside the CDR3, is DSGVTQTPKHLITATGQRVTLRCSPRSGDLSVYWYQQSLDQGLQFLIQYYNGEERAKGNILERFSAQQFPDLHSELNLSSLELGDSALYFCASSVGLAGRNEQFFGPGTRLTVL.

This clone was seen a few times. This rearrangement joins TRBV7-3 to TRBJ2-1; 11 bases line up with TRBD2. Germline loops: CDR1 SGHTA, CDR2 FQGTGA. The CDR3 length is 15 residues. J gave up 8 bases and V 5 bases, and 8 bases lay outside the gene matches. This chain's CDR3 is CASSPLAGGGHEQFF. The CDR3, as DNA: TGTGCCAGCAGCCCATTAGCGGGAGGGGGGCATGAGCAGTTCTTC.

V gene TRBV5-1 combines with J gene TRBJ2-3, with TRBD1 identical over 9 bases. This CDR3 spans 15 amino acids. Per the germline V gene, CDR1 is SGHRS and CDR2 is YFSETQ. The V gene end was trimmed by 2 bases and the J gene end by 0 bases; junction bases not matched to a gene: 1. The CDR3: CASSLGQGSTDTQYF. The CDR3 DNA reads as TGCGCCAGCAGCTTAGGACAGGGGAGCACAGATACGCAGTATTTT.

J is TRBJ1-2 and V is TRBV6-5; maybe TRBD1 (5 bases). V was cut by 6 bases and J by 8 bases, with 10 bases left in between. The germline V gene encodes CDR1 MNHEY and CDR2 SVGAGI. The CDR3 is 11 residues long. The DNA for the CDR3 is TGTGCCAGCAGCCGGGGGGAGGGCTACACCTTC. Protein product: CASSRGEGYTF.

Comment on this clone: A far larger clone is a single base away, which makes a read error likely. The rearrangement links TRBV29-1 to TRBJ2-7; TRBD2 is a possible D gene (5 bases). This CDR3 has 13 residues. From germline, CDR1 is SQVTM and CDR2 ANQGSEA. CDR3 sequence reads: CSVATTGNYEHYF. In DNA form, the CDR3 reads TGCAGCGTTGCAACTACGGGGAACTACGAGCATTACTTC.

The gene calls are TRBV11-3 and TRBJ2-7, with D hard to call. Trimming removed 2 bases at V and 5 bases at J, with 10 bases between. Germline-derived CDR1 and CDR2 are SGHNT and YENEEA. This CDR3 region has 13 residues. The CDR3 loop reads CASSLNSRDEQYF. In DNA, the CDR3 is TGTGCCAGCAGCTTAAATAGTCGGGACGAGCAGTACTTC.

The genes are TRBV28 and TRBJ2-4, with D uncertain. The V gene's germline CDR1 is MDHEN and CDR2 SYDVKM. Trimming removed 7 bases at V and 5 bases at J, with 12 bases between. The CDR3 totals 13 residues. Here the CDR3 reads CASTNLGQNIQYF. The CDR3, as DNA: TGTGCCAGCACCAACCTCGGACAAAACATTCAGTACTTC.

The CDR3 is CATSRGTSGYEQYF. DNA for the CDR3: TGTGCCACCAGCAGAGGGACTAGCGGGTACGAGCAGTACTTC. The J gene is TRBJ2-5, the V gene TRBV15, with 11 bases that match TRBD2. The end of the DNA aligns better with TRBJ2-7, so the J call may be wrong. Germline CDR1 is LNHNV and CDR2 is YYDKDF (reference sequence). This CDR3 is built from 14 residues.

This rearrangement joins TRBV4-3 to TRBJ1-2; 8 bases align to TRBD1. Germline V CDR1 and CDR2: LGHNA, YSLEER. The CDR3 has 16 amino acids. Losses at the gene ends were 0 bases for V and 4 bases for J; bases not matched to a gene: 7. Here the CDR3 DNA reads TGCGCCAGCAGCCAAGAGGGCAGGGGGCCGGCCTATGGCTACACCTTC. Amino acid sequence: CASSQEGRGPAYGYTF.

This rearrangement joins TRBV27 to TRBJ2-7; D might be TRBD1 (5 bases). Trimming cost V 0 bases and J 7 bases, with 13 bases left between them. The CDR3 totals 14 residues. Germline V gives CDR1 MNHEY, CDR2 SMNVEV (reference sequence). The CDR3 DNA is TGTGCCAGCAGTTTATCCAGGGTTGTGGGGGAGCAGTACTTC. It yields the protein CASSLSRVVGEQYF.

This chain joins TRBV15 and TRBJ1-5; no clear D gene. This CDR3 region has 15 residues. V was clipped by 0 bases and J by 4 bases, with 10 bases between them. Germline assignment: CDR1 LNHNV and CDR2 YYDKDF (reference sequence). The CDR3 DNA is TGTGCCACCAGCAGAGATGGGTTGGGAAATCAGCCCCAGCATTTT. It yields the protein CATSRDGLGNQPQHF.

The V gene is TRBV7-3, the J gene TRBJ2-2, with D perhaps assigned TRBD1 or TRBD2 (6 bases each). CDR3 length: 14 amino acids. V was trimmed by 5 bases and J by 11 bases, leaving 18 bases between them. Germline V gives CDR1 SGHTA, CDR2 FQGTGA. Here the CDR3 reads CASSGKQGGQELFF. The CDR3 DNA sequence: TGTGCCAGCAGCGGCAAACAGGGAGGCCAAGAGCTGTTTTTT. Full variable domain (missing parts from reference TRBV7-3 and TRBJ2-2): GAGVSQTPSNKVTEKGKYVELRCDPISGHTALYWYRQSLGQGPEFLIYFQGTGAADDSGLPNDRFFAVRPEGSVSTLKIQRTERGDSAVYLCASSGKQGGQELFFGEGSRLTVL.

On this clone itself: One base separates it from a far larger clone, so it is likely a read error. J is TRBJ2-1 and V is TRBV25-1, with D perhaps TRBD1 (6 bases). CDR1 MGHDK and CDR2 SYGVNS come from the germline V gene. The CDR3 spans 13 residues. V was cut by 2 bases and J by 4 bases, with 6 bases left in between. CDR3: CASSERGYNEQFF. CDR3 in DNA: TGTGCCAGCAGTGAAAGGGGGTACAATGAGCAGTTCTTC.